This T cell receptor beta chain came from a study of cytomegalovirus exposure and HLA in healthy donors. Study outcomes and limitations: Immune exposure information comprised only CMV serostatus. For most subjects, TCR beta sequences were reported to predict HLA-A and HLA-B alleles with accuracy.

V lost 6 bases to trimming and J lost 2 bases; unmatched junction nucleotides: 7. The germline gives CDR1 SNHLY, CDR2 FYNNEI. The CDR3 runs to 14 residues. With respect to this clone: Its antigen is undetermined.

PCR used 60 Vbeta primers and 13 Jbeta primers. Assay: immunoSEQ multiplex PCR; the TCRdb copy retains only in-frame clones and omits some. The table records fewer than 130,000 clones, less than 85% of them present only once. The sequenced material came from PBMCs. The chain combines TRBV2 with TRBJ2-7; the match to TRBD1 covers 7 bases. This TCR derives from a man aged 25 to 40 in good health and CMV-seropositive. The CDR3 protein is CASRDGTETYEQYF. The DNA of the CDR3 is TGTGCCAGCAGGGACGGGACAGAAACCTACGAGCAGTACTTC.